This entry lists 24 T cell receptor beta chains sequenced from one sample in a study of CD8+CD57+ T cells in acquired aplastic anemia. Genomic DNA, serving as template, underwent TCR beta VDJ and CDR3 profiling. One entry per CDR3 protein results from TCRdb running MiXCR on the reads. The repertoire consists of 210,000 or so distinct CDR3 sequences, with about half occurring once and the leading ten covering roughly 21%. The authors sequenced patients whose flow cytometry had shown CD8+CD57+ cell expansion. The specimen sequenced was sorted CD4+, CD8+, or CD8+CD57+ T cells (not recorded which) from PBMCs. These receptors came from a human donor with aplastic anemia.

The table lists this clonotype with many counts. The genes are TRBV5-1 and TRBJ1-1; D is uncertain. Trimming took 0 bases from V and 5 from J, leaving 17 bases between them. CDR3 length equals 16 residues. Looked up from germline, CDR1 is SGHRS and CDR2 is YFSETQ. Written as DNA, the CDR3 is TGCGCCAGCAGCTTGGACAGTTCGAACGGGTTAACTGAAGCTTTCTTT. The encoded protein is CASSLDSSNGLTEAFF.

J is TRBJ2-7 and V is TRBV29-1, with D perhaps assigned TRBD1 or TRBD2 (5 bases each). The CDR3 length is 14 residues. Trimming removed 6 bases from V and 5 bases from J, with 20 bases in between. Germline assignment: CDR1 SQVTM and CDR2 ANQGSEA. CDR3 protein: CSVPGRRGTDEQYF. CDR3 DNA sequence: TGCAGCGTACCAGGTCGTCGGGGCACAGACGAGCAGTACTTC.

The gene calls are TRBV20-1 and TRBJ1-2; a weak D match, TRBD1 (5 bases). V was shortened by 4 bases and J by 6 bases, with 27 bases between the two germline ends. CDR1 DFQATT and CDR2 SNEGSKA come from the germline V gene (reference sequence). The CDR3 sequence is 17 residues long. The CDR3 sequence: CSATTHSGTAFGNGYTF. CDR3 DNA sequence: TGCAGTGCTACTACTCACTCCGGGACGGCCTTCGGGAATGGCTACACCTTC.

In the case of this clonotype: Germline and junction disagree at one end, which may indicate a read error. The chain links TRBV7-9 to TRBJ2-5; D remains ambiguous. Germline CDR1 is SEHNR and CDR2 is FQNEAQ (reference sequence). CDR3 length: 15 amino acids. As DNA, the CDR3 is TGTGCTAGCAGCCCATCGACCTCGGCACAAGAGACCCAGTACTTC. It is translated as CASSPSTSAQETQYF.

This clonotype is a singleton in its sample. The chain has TRBV15 and TRBJ1-3, with D unresolved. The CDR3 runs 12 residues. CDR1 is LNHNV, CDR2 YYDKDF, per germline (reference sequence). V was trimmed by 1 base and J by 4 bases, leaving 2 bases between them. As DNA, the CDR3 is TGTGCCACCAGCAGAGCCGGAAACACCATATATTTT. Translating gives CATSRAGNTIYF.

This chain joins TRBV5-1 and TRBJ2-1; D could derive from TRBD1 or TRBD2 (6 bases each). Trimming left V 0 bases short and J 9 bases short, with 13 bases between. The germline V gene encodes CDR1 SGHRS and CDR2 YFSETQ. The CDR3 runs to 14 residues. For the CDR3, the DNA is TGCGCCAGCAGCTTGGACGGGGGCTGGGTTGAGCAGTTCTTC. Protein product: CASSLDGGWVEQFF.

The chain carries TRBV29-1 and TRBJ2-3, with 8 bases lining up with TRBD2. Per the germline V gene, CDR1 is SQVTM and CDR2 is ANQGSEA. This CDR3 region has 16 residues. The V segment lost 3 bases and the J segment 2 bases; nucleotides outside the gene matches: 10. The CDR3 DNA follows: TGCAGCGTTGACGGATCGGGGGGGGGTGTCACAGATACGCAGTATTTT. Translation gives CSVDGSGGGVTDTQYF.

This clonotype occurred many times. The CDR3 DNA reads as TGTGCCAGCAGCCAAGAGCGGGGAGATACGCAGTATTTT. This sequence encodes CASSQERGDTQYF. The gene calls are TRBV14 and TRBJ2-3; TRBD2 might be the D (6 bases). This CDR3 is 13 amino acids long. Trimming pared 0 bases from V and 5 bases from J, leaving 6 bases between. Germline V CDR1 and CDR2: SGHDN, FVKESK.

This clonotype came up once. A much larger clone differs from this one at a single base, so this may be a read error. This chain joins TRBV19 and TRBJ1-6; tentative D call: TRBD1 (5 bases). This CDR3 is 13 amino acids long. Germline loops: CDR1 LNHDA, CDR2 SQIVND (reference sequence). CDR3 DNA: TGTGTCAGTAGTCAACAGGACGGTTCACCCCTCCACTTT. Translating gives CVSSQQDGSPLHF.

The J gene is TRBJ1-2, the V gene TRBV20-1; possibly TRBD1 for D (6 bases). The V end lost 3 bases, the J end lost 8 bases, and 10 bases lay between the germline ends. The CDR3 sequence is 11 residues long. The germline gives CDR1 DFQATT, CDR2 SNEGSKA (reference sequence). The chain's CDR3 is CSASKGGGYTF. CDR3 coding DNA: TGCAGTGCTAGTAAAGGGGGAGGCTACACCTTC.

The chain is built from TRBV15 and TRBJ2-6, with 7 bases identical to TRBD1. There are 16 residues in the CDR3. CDR1 and CDR2 from the germline V gene are LNHNV and YYDKDF (reference sequence). Germline trimming cut 8 bases from V and 0 bases from J; bases unmatched to any gene: 7. The chain's CDR3 is CATVGTVYSGANVLTF. The DNA for the CDR3 is TGTGCCACCGTGGGGACAGTATACTCTGGGGCCAACGTCCTGACTTTC.

This clonotype was counted at least ten times. This chain links TRBV20-1 with TRBJ1-1; tentatively, D is TRBD1 (5 bases). This CDR3 comprises 12 residues. The V end was cut by 6 bases, the J end by 4 bases, with 12 bases between. Germline V gives CDR1 DFQATT, CDR2 SNEGSKA (reference sequence). CDR3 amino acids: CSATPGGTEAFF. The CDR3 region has the DNA TGCAGTGCAACCCCGGGGGGCACTGAAGCTTTCTTT.

This clonotype was detected many times. DNA of the CDR3: TGTGCCAGCAGTTACTCGACCCAGAGACAGGGGGCGCGGGGCTACACCTTC. It codes for CASSYSTQRQGARGYTF. The chain carries TRBV6-6 and TRBJ1-2; 10 nucleotides agree with TRBD1. J was trimmed by 8 bases and V by 0 bases; bases with no gene match: 12. CDR1 is MNHNY, CDR2 SVGAGI, per germline (reference sequence). The CDR3 runs to 17 residues.

This chain uses TRBV7-9 with TRBJ2-7; 8 bases align to TRBD1. The J call may be incorrect, as the DNA end agrees better with TRBJ2-5. The germline V gene encodes CDR1 SEHNR and CDR2 FQNEAQ (reference sequence). CDR3 length: 16 residues. This CDR3 is CASSLVQDRAGETQYF. For the CDR3, the DNA is TGTGCCAGCAGCTTAGTTCAGGACAGGGCCGGCGAGACCCAGTACTTC.

This chain joins TRBV9 and TRBJ2-2; D not certain. This CDR3 comprises 13 residues. Germline V gene sequence: CDR1 SGDLS, CDR2 YYNGEE. Trimming took 4 bases from V and 9 from J, leaving 13 bases between them. The CDR3 DNA reads TGTGCCAGCAGCCAAGATAGGTTGAGGGAGCTGTTTTTT. This encodes CASSQDRLRELFF.

The chain joins TRBV7-2 to TRBJ1-2, with 7 bases fitting TRBD1. Germline values: CDR1 SGHTA, CDR2 FQGNSA. The CDR3 length is 15 residues. V was clipped by 2 bases and J by 9 bases; unmatched bases: 12. The CDR3 region has the DNA TGTGCCAGCAGCTTATACGGACAGCAGGGGGGCAGCTACACCTTC. Translated: CASSLYGQQGGSYTF.

This chain uses TRBV12-3 or TRBV12-4 with TRBJ2-2; D unclear. Trimming removed 6 bases at V and 0 bases at J, with 11 bases between. The CDR3 spans 15 residues. CDR3: CASSANPANTGELFF. The CDR3 DNA reads TGTGCCAGCAGCGCCAACCCCGCGAACACCGGGGAGCTGTTTTTT.

Comments on this clonotype: The junction differs from germline at one of its ends, possibly a read error. V and J are TRBV6-6 and TRBJ2-2; 7 bases map to TRBD2. The CDR3 is 13 residues long. The V gene's germline CDR1 is MNHNY and CDR2 SVGAGI (reference sequence). In nucleotides, the CDR3 is TGTGGAGCGGGGAACTCCAACATCGGGGAGCTGTTTTTT. This sequence encodes CGAGNSNIGELFF.

This clonotype was counted at least ten times. Written as DNA, the CDR3 is TGCAGTGCTATCCCATCCGGGGGGGACAGCACAGATACGCAGTATTTT. Translated, it gives CSAIPSGGDSTDTQYF. V and J are TRBV20-1 and TRBJ2-3; 8 positions agree with TRBD2. The germline CDR1 and CDR2 sequences are DFQATT and SNEGSKA (reference sequence). V lost 4 bases to trimming and J lost 0 bases; unmatched junction nucleotides: 9. CDR3 length: 16 residues.

The chain combines TRBV7-3 with TRBJ2-3, with TRBD2 matching 13 bases. Germline V gene sequence: CDR1 SGHTA, CDR2 FQGTGA. The CDR3 loop spans 16 amino acids. V was clipped by 5 bases and J by 4 bases; unmatched bases: 6. The CDR3 loop is CASSLGLAGVADTQYF. CDR3 coding DNA: TGTGCCAGCAGCCTCGGACTAGCGGGGGTAGCAGATACGCAGTATTTT. Together with reference TRBV7-3 and TRBJ2-3, the CDR3 gives the full variable domain: GAGVSQTPSNKVTEKGKYVELRCDPISGHTALYWYRQSLGQGPEFLIYFQGTGAADDSGLPNDRFFAVRPEGSVSTLKIQRTERGDSAVYLCASSLGLAGVADTQYFGPGTRLTVL.

In its sample, this clonotype was seen a few times. This rearrangement joins TRBV3-1 to TRBJ1-1; D remains ambiguous. Trimming removed 1 base at V and 1 base at J, with 13 bases between. This CDR3 comprises 16 residues. Germline loops: CDR1 LGHDT, CDR2 YNNKEL (reference sequence). CDR3 in DNA: TGTGCCAGCAGCCAAGGGGATACTGCATGGAACACTGAAGCTTTCTTT. Protein product: CASSQGDTAWNTEAFF.

This clonotype is a singleton in its sample. The chain employs TRBV9 and TRBJ2-7, with 11 bases fitting TRBD2. The junction had 10 bases not matched to a gene; V was cut back by 4 bases and J by 4 bases. Germline CDR1 SGDLS, CDR2 YYNGEE. The CDR3 covers 16 residues. CDR3 bases: TGTGCCAGCAGCCTCTCCGGGACTAGCGGTTCTTACGAGCAGTACTTC. Translation gives CASSLSGTSGSYEQYF.

In this sample, this clonotype turned up once. The conserved final phenylalanine or tryptophan is absent from the CDR3, which likely points to a read error. It is unclear where the CDR3 begins or ends on the DNA, so no DNA is shown, and the CDR3 is as TCRdb lists it. CDR3 protein: CASSYSGR. The V and J genes are TRBV6-7 and TRBJ2-5. Being an ORF, TRBV6-7 has a function that is uncertain. Including both end residues, the CDR3 is 8 amino acids long.

The chain is built from TRBV7-8 and TRBJ2-7; TRBD1 matches 7 bases. CDR1 is SGHVS and CDR2 is FQNEAQ in the germline V gene. The CDR3 has 15 residues. V was clipped by 1 base and J by 2 bases; unmatched bases: 5. As DNA, the CDR3 is TGTGCCAGCAGCTTAGTAGACCAGGGGGCCTACGAGCAGTACTTC. Its protein is CASSLVDQGAYEQYF. The variable domain in full, with the rest retrieved from reference TRBV7-8 and TRBJ2-7, is GAGVSQSPRYKVAKRGQDVALRCDPISGHVSLFWYQQALGQGPEFLTYFQNEAQLDKSGLPSDRFFAERPEGSVSTLKIQRTQQEDSAVYLCASSLVDQGAYEQYFGPGTRLTVT.